These 13 T cell receptor beta chains were sequenced from one sample in a study of blood T cell repertoires in COVID-19. The protocol was immunoSEQ multiplex PCR, while the TCRdb copy is restricted to in-frame clones and leaves out a portion. Counted here are some 150,000 clones, about 86% occurring once; the ten biggest clones make up 3% to 4%. Sequenced sample: peripheral blood. All receptors derive from a man between 65 and 80 years old with acute or convalescent COVID-19.

The V gene is TRBV28, the J gene TRBJ2-7; 7 bases match TRBD2. With V trimmed by 5 bases and J by 5 bases, 15 bases remained unmatched. Germline V gene data show CDR1 as MDHEN and CDR2 as SYDVKM. The CDR3 loop spans 16 amino acids. CDR3 region: CASSRRAGVSPDEQYF. CDR3 coding DNA: TGTGCCAGCAGTCGACGGGCGGGGGTCTCCCCCGACGAGCAGTACTTC. The full variable domain, with the rest looked up from reference TRBV28 and TRBJ2-7, is DVKVTQSSRYLVKRTGEKVFLECVQDMDHENMFWYRQDPGLGLRLIYFSYDVKMKEKGDIPEGYSVSREKKERFSLILESASTNQTSMYLCASSRRAGVSPDEQYFGPGTRLTVT.

The gene calls are TRBV7-9 and TRBJ2-7, with no clear D. V was pared by 2 bases and J by 2 bases, with 10 bases between. Germline lookup yields CDR1 SEHNR and CDR2 FQNEAQ (reference sequence). The CDR3 loop spans 14 amino acids. CDR3 coding DNA: TGTGCCAGCAGCTTATTTCACTTACCCTACGAGCAGTACTTC. It encodes CASSLFHLPYEQYF.

The rearrangement uses TRBV27 and TRBJ1-2; D not certain. Germline V lookup: CDR1 MNHEY, CDR2 SMNVEV (reference sequence). The CDR3 loop spans 15 amino acids. The germline V and J ends were trimmed by 0 bases and 2 bases, with 10 bases remaining between them. The CDR3 nucleotides read TGTGCCAGCAGTTTATCGGGCAGTTGGAACTATGGCTACACCTTC. Amino acid sequence: CASSLSGSWNYGYTF.

The chain employs TRBV19 and TRBJ2-2; 9 nucleotides agree with TRBD1. With V trimmed by 5 bases and J by 4 bases, 5 bases remained unmatched. This CDR3 has 15 residues. The germline V gene encodes CDR1 LNHDA and CDR2 SQIVND (reference sequence). The CDR3 region is CASSPQGAGTGELFF. For the CDR3, the DNA is TGTGCCAGTAGTCCACAGGGGGCGGGCACCGGGGAGCTGTTTTTT.

The chain uses TRBV28 and TRBJ2-7, with TRBD2 matching 8 bases. CDR3 length: 13 residues. Germline CDR1 and CDR2: MDHEN and SYDVKM. J was trimmed by 7 bases and V by 6 bases; bases with no gene match: 8. CDR3 sequence: CASRGAGVSEQYF. In DNA form, the CDR3 reads TGTGCCAGCAGGGGAGCGGGAGTATCTGAGCAGTACTTC.

The chain has TRBV19 and TRBJ1-1, with D possibly TRBD1 on 6 matching bases. The germline CDR1 and CDR2 sequences are LNHDA and SQIVND (reference sequence). The CDR3 has 14 residues. The V end was cut by 3 bases, the J end by 5 bases, with 13 bases between. The CDR3 DNA reads as TGTGCCAGTAGTATGGGGCGGGGGCCGACTGAAGCTTTCTTT. The encoded protein is CASSMGRGPTEAFF.

The chain carries TRBV18 and TRBJ1-2; 9 bases agree with TRBD1. CDR1 and CDR2 from the germline V gene are KGHSH and LQKENI. The CDR3 has 12 residues. The trim removed 4 bases at V and 6 bases at J, leaving 0 bases unmatched. The CDR3 bases are TGTGCCAGCTCACGGACAGGGGATGGCTACACCTTC. As protein: CASSRTGDGYTF.

This chain uses TRBV29-1 with TRBJ1-2, with 9 bases aligning to TRBD1. CDR1 is SQVTM, CDR2 ANQGSEA, per germline. This CDR3 has 14 amino acids. With V trimmed by 3 bases and J by 8 bases, 10 bases remained unmatched. In DNA form, the CDR3 reads TGCAGCGTTGATAGGACCGGGACAGGGAGCGGCTACACCTTC. Translation gives CSVDRTGTGSGYTF.

This clone was counted once. The rearrangement uses TRBV3-1 (or the pseudogene TRBV3-2) and TRBJ1-1; D unclear. The CDR3 loop spans 14 amino acids. Germline values: CDR1 LGHDT, CDR2 YNNKEL (reference sequence). The V and J ends lost 5 bases and 3 bases respectively, with 13 bases between them. The CDR3 here is CASSAGGRYTEAFF. The DNA of the CDR3 is TGTGCCAGCAGCGCCGGAGGACGGTACACTGAAGCTTTCTTT.

This sequence joins TRBV6-5 and TRBJ2-1, with 7 nucleotides matching TRBD2. This CDR3 contains 14 residues. With 3 bases clipped from V and 6 bases from J, the junction kept 5 bases outside the gene matches. CDR1 is MNHEY and CDR2 is SVGAGI in the germline V gene. As DNA, the CDR3 is TGTGCCAGCAGTTATAGGGGAGGGGTCAATGAGCAGTTCTTC. Its translation is CASSYRGGVNEQFF.

This chain joins TRBV28 and TRBJ2-7, with 9 bases that match TRBD1. Germline V gene data show CDR1 as MDHEN and CDR2 as SYDVKM. After removal of 5 bases from V and 3 bases from J, the junction contained 8 bases not matched to a gene. The CDR3 has 15 residues. CDR3: CASSQTGTGNYEQYF. The DNA of the CDR3 is TGTGCCAGCAGTCAAACCGGGACAGGGAACTACGAGCAGTACTTC.

The V gene is TRBV5-4, the J gene TRBJ2-3, with 8 bases identical to TRBD2. CDR1 is SGHNT, CDR2 YYREEE, per germline (reference sequence). This CDR3 is 16 amino acids long. The J segment lost 4 bases and the V segment lost 0 bases, leaving 7 bases of the junction unmatched. As DNA, the CDR3 is TGTGCCAGCAGCTTGGTAGCGGGGATCACAGCAGATACGCAGTATTTT. Translation gives CASSLVAGITADTQYF.

The chain uses TRBV7-2 and TRBJ2-2; TRBD2 matches at 7 bases. This CDR3 is built from 15 residues. Germline values: CDR1 SGHTA, CDR2 FQGNSA. V trimming: 2 bases; J trimming: 7 bases; junction bases outside the gene matches: 7. CDR3 DNA sequence: TGTGCCAGCAGCTTAAATAATGGGGGGGGCGGGGAGCTGTTTTTT. Residues: CASSLNNGGGGELFF. Drawing the rest from reference TRBV7-2 and TRBJ2-2, the complete variable domain is GAGVSQSPSNKVTEKGKDVELRCDPISGHTALYWYRQSLGQGLEFLIYFQGNSAPDKSGLPSDRFSAERTGGSVSTLTIQRTQQEDSAVYLCASSLNNGGGGELFFGEGSRLTVL.